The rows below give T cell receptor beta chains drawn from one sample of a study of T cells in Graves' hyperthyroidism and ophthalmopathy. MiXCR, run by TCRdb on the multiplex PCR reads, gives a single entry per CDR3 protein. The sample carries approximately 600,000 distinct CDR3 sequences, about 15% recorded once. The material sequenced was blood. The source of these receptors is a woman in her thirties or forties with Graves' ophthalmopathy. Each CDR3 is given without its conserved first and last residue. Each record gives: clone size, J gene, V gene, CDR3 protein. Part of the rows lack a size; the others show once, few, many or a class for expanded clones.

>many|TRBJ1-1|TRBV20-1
SARPDPEAF
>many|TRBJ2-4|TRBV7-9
ASSASDRGLAKNIQY
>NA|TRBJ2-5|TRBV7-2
ASSLVPAQVTQY
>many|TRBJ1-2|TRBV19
ASSIGHNGYT
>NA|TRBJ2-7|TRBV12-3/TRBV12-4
ASRETGDEQY
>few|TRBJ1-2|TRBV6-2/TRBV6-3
ASSSDNGRNYGYT
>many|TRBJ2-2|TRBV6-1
ASGGLAGVNTGELF
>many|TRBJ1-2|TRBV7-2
ASSLRDRLSGGGYT
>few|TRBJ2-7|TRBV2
ASSPGGLRQY
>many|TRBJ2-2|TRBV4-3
ASSQPGLAGTGELF
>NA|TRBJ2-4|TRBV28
ASSLSGSGYIQY
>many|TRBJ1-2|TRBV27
ASSWGTDTYGYT
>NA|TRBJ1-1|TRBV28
ASSLEAQGNPEAF
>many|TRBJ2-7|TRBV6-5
ASSYSPGAGSAYEQY
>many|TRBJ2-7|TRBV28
ASSFSGGRTDEQY
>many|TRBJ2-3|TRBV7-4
ASSPGLAASTDTQY
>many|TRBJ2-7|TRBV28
ASRGVLTYEQY
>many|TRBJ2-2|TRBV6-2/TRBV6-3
AGRRAPPNTGELF
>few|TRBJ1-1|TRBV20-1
SARARAGGFTEAF